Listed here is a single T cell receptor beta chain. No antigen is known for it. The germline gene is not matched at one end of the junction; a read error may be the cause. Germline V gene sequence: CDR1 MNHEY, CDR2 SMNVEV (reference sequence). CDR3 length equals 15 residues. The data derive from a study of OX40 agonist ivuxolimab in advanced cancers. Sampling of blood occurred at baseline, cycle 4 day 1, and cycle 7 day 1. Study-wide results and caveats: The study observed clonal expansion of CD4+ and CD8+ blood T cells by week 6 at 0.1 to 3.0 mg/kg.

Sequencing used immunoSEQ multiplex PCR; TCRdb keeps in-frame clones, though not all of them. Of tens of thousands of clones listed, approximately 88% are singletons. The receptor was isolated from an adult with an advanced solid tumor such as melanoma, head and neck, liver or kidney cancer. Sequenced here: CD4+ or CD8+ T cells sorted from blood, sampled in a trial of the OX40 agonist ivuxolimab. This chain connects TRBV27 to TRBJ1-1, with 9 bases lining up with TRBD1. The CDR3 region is CASTTSGTGNPEAFF. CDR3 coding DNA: TGTGCCAGCACCACCTCCGGGACAGGGAACCCTGAAGCTTTCTTT.